This T cell receptor beta chain is from a study of blood T cell repertoires in COVID-19. Whole-study context: Sample material is recorded as cDNA or gDNA derived from T cells, B-cell-depleted T cells, or PBMCs.

Participants, roughly 18 to 89 years old, spanned about 26 US areas. People in the exposed group encountered a COVID-19 case within 2 weeks before entering the study. This CDR3 has 15 amino acids. Trimming left V 2 bases short and J 6 bases short, with 16 bases between. Germline V gene data show CDR1 as LGHDT and CDR2 as YNNKEL (reference sequence). Authors' processing steps: Reference gene primer amplification gave estimated nucleated cell counts. TCRdb's table, derived via immunoSEQ multiplex PCR, lists solely in-frame clones and lacks some. The DNA gave D and trimming, while V, J and clone size come from that table. Here the sample spans about 150,000 clones, roughly 88% being singletons.

V gene TRBV3-1 (or the pseudogene TRBV3-2) combines with J gene TRBJ1-2; D is perhaps TRBD1 (6 bases). The sequenced sample was PBMCs or T cells enriched from blood (not recorded which). The TCR comes from a man between 65 and 85 years old who had been exposed to COVID-19. CDR3 region: CASSQWSGDKDGYTF. DNA for the CDR3: TGTGCCAGCAGCCAATGGTCAGGGGATAAGGATGGCTACACCTTC.